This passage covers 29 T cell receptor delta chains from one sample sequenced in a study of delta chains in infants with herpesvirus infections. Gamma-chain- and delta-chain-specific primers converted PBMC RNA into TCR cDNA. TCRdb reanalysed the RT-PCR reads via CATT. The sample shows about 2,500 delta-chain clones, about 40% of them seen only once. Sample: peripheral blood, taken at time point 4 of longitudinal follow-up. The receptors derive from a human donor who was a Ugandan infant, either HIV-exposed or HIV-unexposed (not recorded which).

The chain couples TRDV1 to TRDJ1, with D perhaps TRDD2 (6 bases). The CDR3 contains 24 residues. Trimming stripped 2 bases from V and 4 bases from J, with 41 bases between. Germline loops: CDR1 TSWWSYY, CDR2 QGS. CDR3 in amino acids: CALGEKWSYGPQGPIRGVFDKLIF. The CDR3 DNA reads TGTGCTCTTGGGGAAAAATGGTCCTACGGCCCTCAGGGCCCCATACGGGGGGTGTTCGATAAACTCATCTTT.

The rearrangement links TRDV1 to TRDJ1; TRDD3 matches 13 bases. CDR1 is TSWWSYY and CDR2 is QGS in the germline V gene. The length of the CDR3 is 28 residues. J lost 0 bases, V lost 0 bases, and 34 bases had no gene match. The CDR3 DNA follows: TGTGCTCTTGGGGAACTGACTTCCGCCGATCGTACTGGGGGATACGAAAACCCCTACCGCTATTACACCGATAAACTCATCTTT. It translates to CALGELTSADRTGGYENPYRYYTDKLIF.

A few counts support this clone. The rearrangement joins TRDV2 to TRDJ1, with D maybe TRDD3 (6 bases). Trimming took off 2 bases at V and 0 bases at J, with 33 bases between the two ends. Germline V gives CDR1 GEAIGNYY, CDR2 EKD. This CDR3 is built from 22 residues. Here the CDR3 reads CACDKVSPWARGTAQYTDKLIF. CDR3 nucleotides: TGTGCCTGTGACAAAGTGTCGCCGTGGGCACGGGGGACTGCCCAGTACACCGATAAACTCATCTTT.

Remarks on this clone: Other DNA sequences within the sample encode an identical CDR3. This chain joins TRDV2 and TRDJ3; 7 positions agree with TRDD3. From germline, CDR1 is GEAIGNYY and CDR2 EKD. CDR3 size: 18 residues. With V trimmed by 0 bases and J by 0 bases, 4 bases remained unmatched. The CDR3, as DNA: TGTGCCTGTGACACCTACTGGGGCAGCTCCTGGGACACCCGACAGATGTTTTTC. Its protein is CACDTYWGSSWDTRQMFF.

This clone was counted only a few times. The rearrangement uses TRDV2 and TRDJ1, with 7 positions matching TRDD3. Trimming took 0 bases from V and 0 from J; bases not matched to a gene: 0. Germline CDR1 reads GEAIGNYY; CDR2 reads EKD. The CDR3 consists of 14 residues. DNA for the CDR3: TGTGCCTGTGACACCTGGGGGAACACCGATAAACTCATCTTT. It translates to CACDTWGNTDKLIF.

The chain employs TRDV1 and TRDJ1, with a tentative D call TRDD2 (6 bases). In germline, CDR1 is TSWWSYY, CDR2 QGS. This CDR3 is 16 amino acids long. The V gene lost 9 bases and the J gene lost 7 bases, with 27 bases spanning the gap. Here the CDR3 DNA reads TGTGCTCTCCGTAATTCCTATGCCTGGACACACGCTAAACTCATCTTT. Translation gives CALRNSYAWTHAKLIF.

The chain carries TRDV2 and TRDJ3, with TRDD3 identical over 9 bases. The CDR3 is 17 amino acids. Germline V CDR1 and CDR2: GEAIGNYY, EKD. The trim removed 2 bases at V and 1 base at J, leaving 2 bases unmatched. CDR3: CACDNTGGSWDTRQMFF. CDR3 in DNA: TGTGCCTGTGACAATACTGGGGGATCCTGGGACACCCGACAGATGTTTTTC.

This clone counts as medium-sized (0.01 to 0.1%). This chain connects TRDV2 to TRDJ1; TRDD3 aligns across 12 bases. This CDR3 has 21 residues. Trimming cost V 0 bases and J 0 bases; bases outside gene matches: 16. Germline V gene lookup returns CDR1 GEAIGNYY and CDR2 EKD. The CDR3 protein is CACDTVEKLGDTKSYTDKLIF. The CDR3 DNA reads TGTGCCTGTGACACCGTCGAAAAGCTGGGGGATACGAAGTCCTACACCGATAAACTCATCTTT.

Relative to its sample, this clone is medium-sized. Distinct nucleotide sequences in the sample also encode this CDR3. This CDR3 reads CACDTVGVSSWDTRQMFF. The CDR3 DNA reads TGTGCCTGTGACACCGTGGGGGTCAGCTCCTGGGACACCCGACAGATGTTTTTC. The V and J genes are TRDV2 and TRDJ3; maybe TRDD3 (6 bases). Germline-derived CDR1 and CDR2 are GEAIGNYY and EKD. Between the trimmed V and J ends, which lost 0 bases and 0 bases, there was a span of 11 bases. This CDR3 comprises 18 residues.

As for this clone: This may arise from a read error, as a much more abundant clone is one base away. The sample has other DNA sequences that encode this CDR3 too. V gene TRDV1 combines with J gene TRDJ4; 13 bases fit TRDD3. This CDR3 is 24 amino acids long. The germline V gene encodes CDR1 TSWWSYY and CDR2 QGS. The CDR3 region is CALGKASFLRAVYWGIRWGRPLIF. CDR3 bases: TGTGCTCTTGGGAAAGCTTCCTTCCTACGGGCAGTTTACTGGGGGATACGTTGGGGGAGACCACTGATCTTT.

As DNA, the CDR3 is TGTGCTCTTGGGGAACCCCTCAGGACGCAAAACCGGGAAGGGTTGACAGCACAACTCTTCTTT. It specifies CALGEPLRTQNREGLTAQLFF. V gene TRDV1 combines with J gene TRDJ2; D gene ambiguous. The germline CDR1 and CDR2 sequences are TSWWSYY and QGS. V was trimmed by 1 base and J by 2 bases, leaving 26 bases between them. The CDR3 has 21 amino acids.

The chain's CDR3 is CACDTVRGIRYTDKLIF. The DNA for the CDR3 is TGTGCCTGTGACACCGTACGGGGGATCCGGTACACCGATAAACTCATCTTT. The chain carries TRDV2 and TRDJ1, with TRDD3 matching 7 bases. The CDR3 runs to 17 residues. J gave up 0 bases and V 0 bases, and 9 bases lay outside the gene matches. CDR1 and CDR2 from the germline V gene are GEAIGNYY and EKD.

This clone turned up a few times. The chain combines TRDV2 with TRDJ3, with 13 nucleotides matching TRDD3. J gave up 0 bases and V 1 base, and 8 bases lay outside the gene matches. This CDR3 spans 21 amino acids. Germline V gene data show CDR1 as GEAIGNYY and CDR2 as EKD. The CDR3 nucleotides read TGTGCCTGTGACACTACTGGGGGATACGCAGCCGGCTCCTGGGACACCCGACAGATGTTTTTC. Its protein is CACDTTGGYAAGSWDTRQMFF.

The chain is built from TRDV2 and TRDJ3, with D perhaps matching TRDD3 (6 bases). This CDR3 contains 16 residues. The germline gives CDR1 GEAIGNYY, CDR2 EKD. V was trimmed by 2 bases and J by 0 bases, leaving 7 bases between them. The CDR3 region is CACDILGSWDTRQMFF. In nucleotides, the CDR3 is TGTGCCTGTGACATACTGGGCTCCTGGGACACCCGACAGATGTTTTTC.

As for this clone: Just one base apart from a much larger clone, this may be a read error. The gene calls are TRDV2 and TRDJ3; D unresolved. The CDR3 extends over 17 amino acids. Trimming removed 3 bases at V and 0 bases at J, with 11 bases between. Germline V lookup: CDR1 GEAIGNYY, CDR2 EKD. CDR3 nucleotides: TGTGCCTGTGACCCCGTTGTGAGCTCCTGGGACACCCGACAGATGTTTTTC. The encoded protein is CACDPVVSSWDTRQMFF.

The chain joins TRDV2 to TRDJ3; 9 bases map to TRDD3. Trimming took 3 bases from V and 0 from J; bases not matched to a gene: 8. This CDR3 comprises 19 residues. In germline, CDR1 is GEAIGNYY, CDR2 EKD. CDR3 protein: CACDVAGGLSSWDTRQMFF. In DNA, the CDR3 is TGTGCCTGTGACGTGGCTGGGGGATTAAGCTCCTGGGACACCCGACAGATGTTTTTC.

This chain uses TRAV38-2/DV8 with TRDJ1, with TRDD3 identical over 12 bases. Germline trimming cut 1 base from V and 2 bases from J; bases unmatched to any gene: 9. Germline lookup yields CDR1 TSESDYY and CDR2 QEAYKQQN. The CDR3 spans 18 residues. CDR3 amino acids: CAYRSTLPGGYGTDKLIF. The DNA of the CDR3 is TGTGCTTATAGGAGCACCCTACCTGGGGGATACGGGACCGATAAACTCATCTTT.

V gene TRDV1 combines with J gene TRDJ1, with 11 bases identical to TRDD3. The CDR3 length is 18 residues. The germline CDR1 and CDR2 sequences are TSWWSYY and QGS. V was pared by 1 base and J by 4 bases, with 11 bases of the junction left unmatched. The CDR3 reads CALGEPVCGGYEGDKLIF. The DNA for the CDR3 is TGTGCTCTTGGGGAACCAGTATGTGGGGGATACGAAGGCGATAAACTCATCTTT.

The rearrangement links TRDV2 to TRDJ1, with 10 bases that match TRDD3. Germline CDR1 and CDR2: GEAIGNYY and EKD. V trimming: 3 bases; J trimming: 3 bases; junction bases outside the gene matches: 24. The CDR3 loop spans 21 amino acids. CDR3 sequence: CACDLKLRINTGGFEPDKLIF. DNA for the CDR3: TGTGCCTGTGACCTTAAACTACGGATCAATACTGGGGGATTTGAACCCGATAAACTCATCTTT.

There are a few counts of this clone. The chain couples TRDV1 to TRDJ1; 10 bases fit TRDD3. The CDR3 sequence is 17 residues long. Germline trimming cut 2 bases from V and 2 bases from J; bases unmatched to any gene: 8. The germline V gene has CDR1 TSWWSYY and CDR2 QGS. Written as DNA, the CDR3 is TGTGCTCTTGGGGAAAGGCTGGGGGATATTGGGACCGATAAACTCATCTTT. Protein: CALGERLGDIGTDKLIF.

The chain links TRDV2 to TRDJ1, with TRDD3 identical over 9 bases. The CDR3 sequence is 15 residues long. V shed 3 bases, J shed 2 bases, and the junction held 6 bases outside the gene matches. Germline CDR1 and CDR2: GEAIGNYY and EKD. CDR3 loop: CACDVLGDITDKLIF. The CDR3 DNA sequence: TGTGCCTGTGACGTACTGGGGGACATTACCGATAAACTCATCTTT.

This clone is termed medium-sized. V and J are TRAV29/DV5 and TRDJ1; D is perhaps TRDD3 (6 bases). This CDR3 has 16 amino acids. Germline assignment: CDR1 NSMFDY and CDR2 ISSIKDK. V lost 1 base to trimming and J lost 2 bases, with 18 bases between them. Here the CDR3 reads CAASSLGKPKTDKLIF. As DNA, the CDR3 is TGTGCAGCAAGCTCACTGGGAAAACCGAAGACCGATAAACTCATCTTT.

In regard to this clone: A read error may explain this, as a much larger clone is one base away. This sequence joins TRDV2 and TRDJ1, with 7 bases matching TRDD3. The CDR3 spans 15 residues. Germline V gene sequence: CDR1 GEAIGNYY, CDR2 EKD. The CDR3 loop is CACDTVGEYTDKPIF. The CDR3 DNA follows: TGTGCCTGTGACACCGTGGGGGAGTACACCGATAAACCCATCTTT.

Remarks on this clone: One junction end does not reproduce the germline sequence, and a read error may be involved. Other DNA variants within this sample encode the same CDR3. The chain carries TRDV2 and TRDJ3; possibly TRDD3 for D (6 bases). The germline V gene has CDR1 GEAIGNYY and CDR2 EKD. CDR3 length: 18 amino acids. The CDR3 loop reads CACDTGGASSWDTRQMFF. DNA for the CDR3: TGTGCCTGTGACACTGGGGGCGCCAGCTCCTGGGACACCCGTCAGATGTTTTTC.

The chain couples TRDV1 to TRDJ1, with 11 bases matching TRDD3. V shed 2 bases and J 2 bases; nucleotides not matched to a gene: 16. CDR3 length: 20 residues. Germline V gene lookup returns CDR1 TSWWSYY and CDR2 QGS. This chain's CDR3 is CALGEYASRALGDTTDKLIF. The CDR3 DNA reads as TGTGCTCTTGGGGAATACGCGTCTAGGGCGCTGGGGGATACTACCGATAAACTCATCTTT.

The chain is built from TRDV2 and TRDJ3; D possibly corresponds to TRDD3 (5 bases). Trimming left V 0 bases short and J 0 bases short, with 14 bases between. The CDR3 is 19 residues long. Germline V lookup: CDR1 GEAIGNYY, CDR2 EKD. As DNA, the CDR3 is TGTGCCTGTGACACCGGGGGGTTCATGAGCTCCTGGGACACCCGACAGATGTTTTTC. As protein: CACDTGGFMSSWDTRQMFF.

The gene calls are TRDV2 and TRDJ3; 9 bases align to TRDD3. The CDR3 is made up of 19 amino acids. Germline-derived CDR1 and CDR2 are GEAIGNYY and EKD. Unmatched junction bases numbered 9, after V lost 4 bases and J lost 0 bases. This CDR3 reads CACDPLLGDHSWDTRQMFF. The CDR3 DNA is TGTGCCTGTGATCCTCTACTGGGGGACCACTCCTGGGACACCCGACAGATGTTTTTC.

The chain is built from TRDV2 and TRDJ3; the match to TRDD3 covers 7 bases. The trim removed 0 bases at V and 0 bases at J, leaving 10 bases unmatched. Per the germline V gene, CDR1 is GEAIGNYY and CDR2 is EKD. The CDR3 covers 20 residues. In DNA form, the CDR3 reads TGTGCCTGTGACACCTCGGCTGGGGGGCCGAGCTCCTGGGACACCCGACAGATGTTTTTC. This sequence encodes CACDTSAGGPSSWDTRQMFF.

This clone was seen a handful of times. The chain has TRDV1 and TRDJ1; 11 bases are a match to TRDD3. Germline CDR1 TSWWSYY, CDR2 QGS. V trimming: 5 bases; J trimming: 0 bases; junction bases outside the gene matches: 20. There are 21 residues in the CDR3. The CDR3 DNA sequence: TGTGCTCTTGGGACAGGAACTTTCTGGGGGATACAAGTTAGGTACACCGATAAACTCATCTTT. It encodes CALGTGTFWGIQVRYTDKLIF.